This T cell receptor beta chain was observed in a study of blood T cells in healthy people across ages. A second PCR of 7 to 11 cycles used a sample-barcoded 5' primer and a J-beta primer mix. TCRdb itself ran the 5' RACE reads through MiXCR, one entry per CDR3 protein. This table has about 670,000 distinct CDR3 sequences, over 40% appearing once. Of note for this clonotype: Being one base from a much bigger clone, this may be a read error.

Trimming took off 7 bases at V and 5 bases at J, with 18 bases between the two ends. Germline lookup yields CDR1 SQVTM and CDR2 ANQGSEA. The CDR3 has 14 amino acids. The chain carries TRBV29-1 and TRBJ2-1, with D maybe TRBD2 (7 bases). This clonotype was sampled from an elderly woman in good health. Sequences were obtained from blood. The CDR3 DNA follows: TGCAGCGGGTCTGGCGGGGGCTTCCACAATGAGCAGTTCTTC. It yields the protein CSGSGGGFHNEQFF.